The 14 T cell receptor beta chains in this list originate from one sample, sequenced in a study of OX40 agonist ivuxolimab in advanced cancers. Assay: immunoSEQ multiplex PCR; the TCRdb copy retains only in-frame clones and omits some. The sample yields some 100,000 clones, 90% to 95% seen once. The source material was CD4+ or CD8+ T cells sorted from blood, sampled in a trial of the OX40 agonist ivuxolimab. These receptors came from an adult with an advanced solid tumor such as melanoma, head and neck, liver or kidney cancer.

This clone was counted once. This rearrangement joins TRBV15 to TRBJ2-7; D tentatively reads TRBD1 or TRBD2 (6 bases each). Germline CDR1 and CDR2: LNHNV and YYDKDF (reference sequence). Between the trimmed V and J ends, which lost 0 bases and 6 bases, there was a span of 24 bases. CDR3 size: 18 residues. This CDR3 reads CATSRDPARSGSRGEQYF. CDR3 nucleotides: TGTGCCACCAGCAGAGATCCGGCGAGGAGCGGGTCCAGGGGCGAGCAGTACTTC.

The chain joins TRBV7-2 to TRBJ2-7, with D perhaps TRBD2 (10 bases). The germline gives CDR1 SGHTA, CDR2 FQGNSA. The CDR3 is 15 residues long. Trimming took off 5 bases at V and 3 bases at J, with 17 bases between the two ends. CDR3 sequence reads: CASSQRGGQGYEQYF. CDR3 nucleotides: TGTGCCAGCAGCCAGCGGGGGGGACAGGGCTACGAGCAGTACTTC.

This clone was seen just once. The V and J genes are TRBV7-3 and TRBJ1-1; no clear D gene. The V and J ends lost 6 bases and 5 bases respectively, with 7 bases between them. In germline, CDR1 is SGHTA, CDR2 FQGTGA. The CDR3 has 11 amino acids. In DNA form, the CDR3 reads TGTGCCAGCAGGTCTTTAACTGAAGCTTTCTTT. Translating gives CASRSLTEAFF.

The chain joins TRBV5-1 to TRBJ2-2; TRBD2 agrees at 12 bases. V shed 7 bases, J shed 6 bases, and the junction held 7 bases outside the gene matches. This CDR3 has 15 amino acids. The germline gives CDR1 SGHRS, CDR2 YFSETQ. Here the CDR3 DNA reads TGCGCCAGCGAGTCTTCTAGCGGGAGGGCCGGGGAGCTGTTTTTT. Residues: CASESSSGRAGELFF.

The chain combines TRBV28 with TRBJ2-7; 8 nucleotides match TRBD1. The CDR3 has 14 residues. Germline V gene lookup returns CDR1 MDHEN and CDR2 SYDVKM. The V segment lost 5 bases and the J segment 3 bases; nucleotides outside the gene matches: 6. The DNA for the CDR3 is TGTGCCAGCAGTAGGCCCGGGACAGGCTACGAGCAGTACTTC. Protein sequence: CASSRPGTGYEQYF.

The chain couples TRBV21-1 to TRBJ2-1; TRBD2 was called by the table and not checked on the DNA. TRBV21-1 is termed a pseudogene. This CDR3 comprises 16 residues. CDR3 in DNA: TGTGCCAGCAGCAAGACACTAGCGGGAGGGGAAGGTGAGCAGTTCTTC. This sequence encodes CASSKTLAGGEGEQFF.

The chain recombines TRBV6-1 with TRBJ2-3; TRBD2 matches at 10 bases. The CDR3 extends over 14 amino acids. J lost 0 bases, V lost 6 bases, and 0 bases had no gene match. From germline, CDR1 is MNHNS and CDR2 SASEGT. The CDR3 protein is CASRGLASTDTQYF. The CDR3 bases are TGTGCCAGCAGGGGACTAGCGAGCACAGATACGCAGTATTTT.

About this clone: Other DNA sequences from this sample encode an identical CDR3 as well. The J gene is TRBJ1-1, the V gene TRBV5-6; D gene uncertain. CDR3 size: 16 residues. CDR1 is SGHDT and CDR2 is YYEEEE in the germline V gene. The V and J ends lost 3 bases and 0 bases respectively, with 15 bases between them. The CDR3 sequence: CASSSSGTVMNTEAFF. CDR3 DNA sequence: TGTGCCAGCAGCTCATCCGGAACAGTGATGAACACTGAAGCTTTCTTT.

This sequence joins TRBV7-9 and TRBJ1-4; 7 nucleotides align to TRBD1. V gave up 8 bases and J gave up 5 bases; unmatched junction bases: 14. Germline-derived CDR1 and CDR2 are SEHNR and FQNEAQ (reference sequence). The CDR3 has 16 amino acids. The CDR3 nucleotides are TGTGCCAGCGGGACCTACAGGGGACGGGGGAATGAAAAACTGTTTTTT. Residues: CASGTYRGRGNEKLFF.

Concerning this clone: One end of the junction varies from germline; a read error may be responsible. The chain carries TRBV5-1 and TRBJ1-3; D might be TRBD1 (5 bases). CDR3 length equals 15 residues. CDR1 is SGHRS, CDR2 YFSETQ, per germline. The CDR3 spells CASSRSPGRGNTIYF. DNA for the CDR3: TGTGCCAGCAGCAGGAGCCCAGGGAGGGGAAACACCATATATTTT.

The chain recombines TRBV7-9 with TRBJ1-2; 7 positions agree with TRBD1. The germline gives CDR1 SEHNR, CDR2 FQNEAQ (reference sequence). This CDR3 contains 15 residues. V lost 5 bases, J lost 0 bases, and 6 bases stayed unmatched. The CDR3 here is CASSPTGVSNYGYTF. The CDR3 DNA reads as TGTGCCAGCAGCCCCACAGGGGTCTCTAACTATGGCTACACCTTC. Complete variable domain (other parts from reference TRBV7-9 and TRBJ1-2): DTGVSQNPRHKITKRGQNVTFRCDPISEHNRLYWYRQTLGQGPEFLTYFQNEAQLEKSRLLSDRFSAERPKGSFSTLEIQRTEQGDSAMYLCASSPTGVSNYGYTFGSGTRLTVV.

V and J are TRBV30 and TRBJ2-3; 10 bases fit TRBD2. The germline CDR1 and CDR2 sequences are GTSNPN and SVGIG (reference sequence). The CDR3 has 15 residues. Unmatched junction bases numbered 9, after V lost 7 bases and J lost 2 bases. The CDR3 reads CALPTTSGDTDTQYF. In DNA, the CDR3 is TGTGCCTTACCTACTACTAGCGGGGACACAGATACGCAGTATTTT.

The chain has TRBV5-1 and TRBJ2-5; tentative D call: TRBD2 (6 bases). Trimming shortened V by 0 bases and J by 0 bases, and 6 bases separated the two germline ends. Germline lookup yields CDR1 SGHRS and CDR2 YFSETQ. The CDR3 loop spans 14 amino acids. The CDR3 sequence: CASSLGTNQETQYF. The CDR3 nucleotides read TGCGCCAGCAGCTTGGGGACTAACCAAGAGACCCAGTACTTC.

The chain combines TRBV5-6 with TRBJ1-2; no firm D call. CDR1 is SGHDT, CDR2 YYEEEE, per germline. Trimming stripped 0 bases from V and 7 bases from J, with 4 bases between. CDR3 size: 11 residues. CDR3 bases: TGTGCCAGCAGCTTGGGGTCTGGCTACACCTTC. It is translated as CASSLGSGYTF.